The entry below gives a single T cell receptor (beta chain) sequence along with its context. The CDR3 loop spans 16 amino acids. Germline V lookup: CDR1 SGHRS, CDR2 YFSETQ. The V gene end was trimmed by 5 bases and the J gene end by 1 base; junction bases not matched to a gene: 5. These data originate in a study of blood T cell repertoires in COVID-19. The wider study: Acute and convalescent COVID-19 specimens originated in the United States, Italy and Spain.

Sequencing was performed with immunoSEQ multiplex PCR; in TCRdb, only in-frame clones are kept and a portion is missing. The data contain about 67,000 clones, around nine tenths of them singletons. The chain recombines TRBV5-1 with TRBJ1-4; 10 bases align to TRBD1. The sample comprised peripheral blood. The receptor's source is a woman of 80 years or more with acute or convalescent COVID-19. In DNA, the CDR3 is TGCGCCAGCAGGGCGACAGGGGGCGTAACTAATGAAAAACTGTTTTTT. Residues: CASRATGGVTNEKLFF.